At least ten counts were recorded for the clone carrying this T cell receptor (beta chain). Its specificity is not known. The TCRbeta library was prepared with unique molecular identifiers. TCRdb passed the PCR reads through MiXCR, listing each CDR3 protein once. The sample has roughly 300,000 distinct CDR3 sequences; roughly 11% are singletons. The data stem from a study of T-cell reconstitution after alpha-beta-depleted transplantation in children. V shed 5 bases and J 2 bases; nucleotides not matched to a gene: 4. The CDR3 runs to 15 residues. Per germline, CDR1 SGHTA and CDR2 FQGNSA. Study-wide points: Reported findings indicate that, about two months after transplant, alpha-beta T cells came from several hundred expanded clones, which were derived from non-depleted graft cells. Certain patients had high TCRbeta diversity at day 60, and it came from recipient T cells and thymic progenitors that survived. When one year had passed after transplant, most T-cell counts and diversity came from newly produced T cells.

The rearrangement uses TRBV7-2 and TRBJ2-1; 9 bases align to TRBD2. The receptor comes from a male patient aged 2-15 years who had a stem cell transplant for chronic granulomatous disease, so the T cells may come from the graft donor. Here the sequenced sample was peripheral blood, taken 180 days after TCRalphabeta/CD19-depleted stem cell transplant. The CDR3 spells CASSGSGGPYNEQFF. The CDR3 coding sequence is TGTGCCAGCAGCGGTAGCGGGGGACCCTACAATGAGCAGTTCTTC. The whole variable domain, remainder taken from reference TRBV7-2 and TRBJ2-1, is GAGVSQSPSNKVTEKGKDVELRCDPISGHTALYWYRQSLGQGLEFLIYFQGNSAPDKSGLPSDRFSAERTGGSVSTLTIQRTQQEDSAVYLCASSGSGGPYNEQFFGPGTRLTVL.